This T cell receptor (beta chain) was captured in a study of Ad26.COV2.S vaccination and SARS-CoV-2 variants. Across the study: The authors gave Ad26.COV2.S intramuscularly, either once or twice 56 days apart. Study-wide points: Vaccine and placebo recipients had similar non-spike TCR breadth.

The CDR3 is made up of 14 amino acids. Germline-derived CDR1 and CDR2 are MNHEY and SVGEGT. V gave up 2 bases and J gave up 0 bases, with 8 bases separating them. Turning to this clone: Antigen: not known.

TCRdb's table, derived via immunoSEQ multiplex PCR, lists solely in-frame clones and lacks some. The data hold 410,000 or so clones, with approximately 90% observed a single time. Treatment given: about 20 received Ad26.COV2.S at low or high dose, single or two shots; about 5 received placebo; per-sample allocation not given. Following the first vaccine or placebo injection, samples were taken on day 63. Ad26 vector vaccine expressed Wuhan-strain SARS-CoV-2 spike. The sequence was collected from a person between 18 and 65 years old who received the Ad26.COV2.S COVID-19 vaccine or a placebo. The chain links TRBV6-2 or TRBV6-3 to TRBJ2-7; tentatively, D is TRBD1 (6 bases). Sequences were derived from peripheral blood, sampled in a trial of Ad26.COV2.S vaccine versus placebo. The CDR3 loop is CASSYTDSSYEQYF. The CDR3 DNA reads TGTGCCAGCAGTTACACGGACAGCTCCTACGAGCAGTACTTC.